There are many counts of the clone carrying this T cell receptor (beta chain). Its cognate antigen is unknown. The study built unsorted libraries from 2 million PBMCs kept at -80 C. TCRdb reanalysed the 5' RACE reads using MiXCR and keeps one entry per CDR3 protein. The table has 33,000 or so distinct CDR3 sequences, roughly 7% seen once. These data come from a study of neurological immune-mediated disorders. Germline V CDR1 and CDR2: DFQATT, SNEGSKA (reference sequence). The CDR3 loop spans 14 amino acids. The V gene lost 3 bases and the J gene lost 2 bases, with 12 bases spanning the gap. The study, taken as a whole, reports: No CDR3 amino acid sequences were shared by expanded clones across subjects, suggesting private repertoires in all groups.

The sample consisted of PBMCs. J is TRBJ2-3 and V is TRBV20-1; D unclear. The receptor's source is a woman aged 40-49 years in good health. The DNA of the CDR3 is TGCAGTGCTAGTGGTGGCGGATACACAGATACGCAGTATTTT. This encodes CSASGGGYTDTQYF.